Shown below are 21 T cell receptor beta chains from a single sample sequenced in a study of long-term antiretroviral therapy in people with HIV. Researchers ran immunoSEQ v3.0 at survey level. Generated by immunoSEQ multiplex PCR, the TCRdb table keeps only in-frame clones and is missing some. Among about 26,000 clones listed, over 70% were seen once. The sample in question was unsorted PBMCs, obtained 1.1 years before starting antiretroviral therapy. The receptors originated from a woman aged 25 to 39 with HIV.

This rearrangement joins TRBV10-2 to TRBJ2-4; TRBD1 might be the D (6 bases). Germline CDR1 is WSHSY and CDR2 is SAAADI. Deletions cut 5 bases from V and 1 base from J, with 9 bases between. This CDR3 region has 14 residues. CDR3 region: CASSLGGAKNIQYF. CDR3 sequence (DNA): TGCGCCAGCAGTCTAGGGGGTGCCAAAAACATTCAGTACTTC.

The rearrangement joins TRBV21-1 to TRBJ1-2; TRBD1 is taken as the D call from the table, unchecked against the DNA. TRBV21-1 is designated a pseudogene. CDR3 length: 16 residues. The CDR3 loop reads CASSIRDRETNYGYTF. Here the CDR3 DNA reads TGTGCCAGCAGCATACGGGACAGGGAAACTAACTATGGCTACACCTTC.

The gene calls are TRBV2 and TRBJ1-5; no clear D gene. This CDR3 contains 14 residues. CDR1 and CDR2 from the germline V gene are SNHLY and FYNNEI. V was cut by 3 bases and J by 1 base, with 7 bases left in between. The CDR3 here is CASSDLGSNQPQHF. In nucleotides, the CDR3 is TGTGCCAGCAGTGACCTGGGAAGCAATCAGCCCCAGCATTTT.

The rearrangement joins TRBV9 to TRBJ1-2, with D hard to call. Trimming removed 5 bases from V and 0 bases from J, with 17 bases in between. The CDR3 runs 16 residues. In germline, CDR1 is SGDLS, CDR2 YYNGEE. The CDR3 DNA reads TGTGCCAGCAGGACCATAAACAGTGGGGCTAACTATGGCTACACCTTC. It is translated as CASRTINSGANYGYTF.

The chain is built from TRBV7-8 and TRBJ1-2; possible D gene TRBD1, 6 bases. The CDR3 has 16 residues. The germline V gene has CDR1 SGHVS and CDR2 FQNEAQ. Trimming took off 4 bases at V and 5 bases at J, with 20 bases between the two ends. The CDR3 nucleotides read TGTGCCAGCAGCTCACCTCGAGGGGGAGTGGAGTATGGCTACACCTTC. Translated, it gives CASSSPRGGVEYGYTF. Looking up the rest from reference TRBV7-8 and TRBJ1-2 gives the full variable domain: GAGVSQSPRYKVAKRGQDVALRCDPISGHVSLFWYQQALGQGPEFLTYFQNEAQLDKSGLPSDRFFAERPEGSVSTLKIQRTQQEDSAVYLCASSSPRGGVEYGYTFGSGTRLTVV.

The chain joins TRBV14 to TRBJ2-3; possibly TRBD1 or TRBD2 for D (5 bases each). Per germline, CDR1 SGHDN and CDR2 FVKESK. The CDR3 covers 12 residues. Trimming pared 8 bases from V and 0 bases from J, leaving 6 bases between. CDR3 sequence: CASGGSTDTQYF. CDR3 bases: TGTGCCAGCGGGGGTAGCACAGATACGCAGTATTTT.

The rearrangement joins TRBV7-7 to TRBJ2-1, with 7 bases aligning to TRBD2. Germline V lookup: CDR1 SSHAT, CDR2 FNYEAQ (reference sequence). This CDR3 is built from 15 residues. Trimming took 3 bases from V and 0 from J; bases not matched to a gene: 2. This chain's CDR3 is CASSFGGGSYNEQFF. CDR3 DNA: TGTGCCAGCAGCTTTGGGGGGGGCTCCTACAATGAGCAGTTCTTC.

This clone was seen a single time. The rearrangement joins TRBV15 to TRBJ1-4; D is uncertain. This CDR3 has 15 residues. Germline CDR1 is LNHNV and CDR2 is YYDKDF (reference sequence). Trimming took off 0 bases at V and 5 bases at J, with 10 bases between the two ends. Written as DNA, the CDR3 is TGTGCCACCAGCAGAGATAGTTACGGGAATGAAAAACTGTTTTTT. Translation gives CATSRDSYGNEKLFF.

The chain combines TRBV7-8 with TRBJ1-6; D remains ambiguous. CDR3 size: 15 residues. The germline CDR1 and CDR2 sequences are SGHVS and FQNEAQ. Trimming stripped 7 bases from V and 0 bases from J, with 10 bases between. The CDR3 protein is CASIGDGSYNSPLHF. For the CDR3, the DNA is TGTGCCAGCATCGGGGATGGCTCCTATAATTCACCCCTCCACTTT.

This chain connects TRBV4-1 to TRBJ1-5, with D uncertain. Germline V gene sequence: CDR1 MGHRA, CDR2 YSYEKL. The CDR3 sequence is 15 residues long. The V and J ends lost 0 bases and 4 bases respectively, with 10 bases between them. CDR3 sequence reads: CASSQEYPRNQPQHF. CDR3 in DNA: TGCGCCAGCAGCCAAGAGTACCCGCGAAATCAGCCCCAGCATTTT.

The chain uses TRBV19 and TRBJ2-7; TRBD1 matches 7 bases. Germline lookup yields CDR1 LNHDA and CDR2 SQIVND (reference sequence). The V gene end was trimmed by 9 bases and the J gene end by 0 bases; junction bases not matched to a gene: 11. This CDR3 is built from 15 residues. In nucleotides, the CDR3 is TGTGCCAGCTCCACGAGGGGGCATATCTCCTACGAGCAGTACTTC. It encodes CASSTRGHISYEQYF.

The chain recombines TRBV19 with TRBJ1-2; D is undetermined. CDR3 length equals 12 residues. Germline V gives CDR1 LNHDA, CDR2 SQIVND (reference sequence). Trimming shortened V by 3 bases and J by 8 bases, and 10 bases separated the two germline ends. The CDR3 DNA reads TGTGCCAGTAGTATGTGGATCCGGGGCTACACCTTC. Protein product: CASSMWIRGYTF.

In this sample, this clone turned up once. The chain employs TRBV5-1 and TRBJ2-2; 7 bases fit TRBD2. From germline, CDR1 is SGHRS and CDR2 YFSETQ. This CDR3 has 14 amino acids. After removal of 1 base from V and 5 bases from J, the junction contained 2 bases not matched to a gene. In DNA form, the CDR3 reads TGCGCCAGCAGCTTGACGGGGGGTACCGGGGAGCTGTTTTTT. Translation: CASSLTGGTGELFF.

The CDR3 DNA reads TGCGCCAGCAGCCCCACCGAGGGGGTGGTGGGGAGAGCTGCAGGAGAGACCCAGTACTTC. This sequence encodes CASSPTEGVVGRAAGETQYF. V gene TRBV5-1 combines with J gene TRBJ2-5; D may be TRBD1 (6 bases). Germline values: CDR1 SGHRS, CDR2 YFSETQ. V dropped 4 bases and J dropped 4 bases, with 32 bases sitting between them. CDR3 size: 20 residues.

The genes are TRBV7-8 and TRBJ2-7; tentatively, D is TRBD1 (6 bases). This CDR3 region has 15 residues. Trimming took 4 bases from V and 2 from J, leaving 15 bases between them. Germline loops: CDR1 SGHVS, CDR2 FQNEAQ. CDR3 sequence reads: CASSSIQGEAYEQYF. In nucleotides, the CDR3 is TGTGCCAGCAGCTCAATACAGGGAGAGGCCTACGAGCAGTACTTC. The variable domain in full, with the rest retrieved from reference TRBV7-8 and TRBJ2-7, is GAGVSQSPRYKVAKRGQDVALRCDPISGHVSLFWYQQALGQGPEFLTYFQNEAQLDKSGLPSDRFFAERPEGSVSTLKIQRTQQEDSAVYLCASSSIQGEAYEQYFGPGTRLTVT.

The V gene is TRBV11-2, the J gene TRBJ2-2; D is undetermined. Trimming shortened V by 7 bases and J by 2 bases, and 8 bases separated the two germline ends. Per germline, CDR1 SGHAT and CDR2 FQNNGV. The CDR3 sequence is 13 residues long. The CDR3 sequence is CASTDSNTGELFF. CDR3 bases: TGTGCCAGCACCGACTCAAACACCGGGGAGCTGTTTTTT.

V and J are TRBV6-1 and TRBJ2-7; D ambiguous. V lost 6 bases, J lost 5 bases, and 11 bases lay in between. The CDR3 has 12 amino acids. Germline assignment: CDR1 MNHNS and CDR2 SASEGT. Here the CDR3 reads CASSQLPHEQYV. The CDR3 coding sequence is TGTGCCAGCAGCCAGCTTCCCCACGAGCAGTACGTC.

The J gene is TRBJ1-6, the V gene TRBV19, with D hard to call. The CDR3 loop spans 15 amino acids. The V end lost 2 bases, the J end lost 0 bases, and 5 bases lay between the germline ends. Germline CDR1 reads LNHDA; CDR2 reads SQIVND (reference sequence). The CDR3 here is CASSITGSYNSPLHF. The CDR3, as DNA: TGTGCCAGTAGTATAACTGGCTCCTATAATTCACCCCTCCACTTT.

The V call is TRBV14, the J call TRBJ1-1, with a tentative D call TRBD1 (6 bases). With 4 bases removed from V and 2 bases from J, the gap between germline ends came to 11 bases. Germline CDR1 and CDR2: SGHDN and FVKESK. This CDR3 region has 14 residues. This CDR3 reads CASSLPGANTEAFF. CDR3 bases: TGTGCCAGCAGCCTTCCGGGGGCTAACACTGAAGCTTTCTTT.

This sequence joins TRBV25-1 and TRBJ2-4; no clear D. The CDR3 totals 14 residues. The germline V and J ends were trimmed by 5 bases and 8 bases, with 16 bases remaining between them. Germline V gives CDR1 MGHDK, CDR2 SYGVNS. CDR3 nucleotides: TGTGCCAGCAGTACGACGGGCCGTGGAGACATTCAGTACTTC. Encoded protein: CASSTTGRGDIQYF.

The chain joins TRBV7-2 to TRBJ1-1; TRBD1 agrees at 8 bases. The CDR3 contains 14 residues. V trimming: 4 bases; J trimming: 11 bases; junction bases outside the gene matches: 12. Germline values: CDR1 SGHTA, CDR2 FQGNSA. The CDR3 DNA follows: TGTGCCAGCAGCTCTAGGACAGGGCCCTCCGGGGCTTTCTTT. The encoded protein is CASSSRTGPSGAFF.